The clone carrying this TCR beta chain is a singleton in its sample. The CDR3 runs 17 residues. Trimming took off 5 bases at V and 2 bases at J, with 18 bases between the two ends. TCRbeta library preparation incorporated unique molecular identifiers. TCRdb re-called the PCR reads through MiXCR, storing one row per CDR3 protein. Of about 980,000 distinct CDR3 sequences in the sample, about 29% are singletons; the top ten hold more than 25%. The data derive from a study of T-cell reconstitution after alpha-beta-depleted transplantation in children. The clonotype originates from a boy in the first two years of life who had a stem cell transplant for SCID, so the T cells may come from the graft donor. The chain recombines TRBV12-3 or TRBV12-4 with TRBJ1-4, with TRBD1 as a possible D gene (6 bases). Here the sequenced sample was PBMCs, mostly from graft donor cells, taken 360 days after TCRalphabeta/CD19-depleted stem cell transplant. The CDR3 region has the DNA TGTGCCAGCAGTGGGGCAACAGGGCCGGTGACTAATGAAAAACTGTTTTTT. The encoded protein is CASSGATGPVTNEKLFF.